This TCR beta chain was identified in a study of beta chain features in type 1 diabetes. Study in general: The patient and healthy donor groups were comparable for age, gender and cell yields. Study-wide results and caveats: Shorter TCRB CDR3s, moderately but significantly so, were found in Type 1 diabetes patients in all four CD4+ subsets.

Expressed TCRB transcripts got sequenced, as all isolated RNA was reverse transcribed. The protocol was immunoSEQ multiplex PCR, while the TCRdb copy is restricted to in-frame clones and leaves out a portion. There are around 40,000 clones in the sample; around 63% occur only once, and more than 1.5% lies in the top ten. This clone occurred a few times. What it recognizes is unknown. This CDR3 spans 17 amino acids. Per germline, CDR1 LGHNT and CDR2 FRNRAP. V shed 4 bases and J 3 bases; nucleotides not matched to a gene: 7. This receptor was obtained from a man between 25 and 39 years old with type 1 diabetes. Some clones in this sample may be carry-over from other donors' samples. Sequencing used Tregs from blood. This rearrangement joins TRBV12-5 to TRBJ2-5; 14 nucleotides align to TRBD2. This CDR3 is CASGSRTSGGLKETQYF. The CDR3 DNA follows: TGTGCTAGTGGTTCCCGGACTAGCGGGGGGTTGAAAGAGACCCAGTACTTC.